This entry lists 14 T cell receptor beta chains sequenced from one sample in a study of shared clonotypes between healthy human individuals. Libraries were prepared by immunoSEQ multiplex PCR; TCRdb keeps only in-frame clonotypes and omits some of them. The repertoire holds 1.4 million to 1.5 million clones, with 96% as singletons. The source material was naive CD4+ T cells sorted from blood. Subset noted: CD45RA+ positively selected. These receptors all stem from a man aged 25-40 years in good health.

DNA for the CDR3: TGTGCCAGCTCACCGACCCTCCCGGCGACAGGGCCCATGGGCACTGAAGCTTTCTTT. Protein sequence: CASSPTLPATGPMGTEAFF. This chain joins TRBV18 and TRBJ1-1; 7 nucleotides match TRBD1. CDR3 size: 19 residues. V was clipped by 3 bases and J by 4 bases; unmatched bases: 20. CDR1 and CDR2 from the germline V gene are KGHSH and LQKENI. The variable domain in full, completed from reference TRBV18 and TRBJ1-1, reads NAGVMQNPRHLVRRRGQEARLRCSPMKGHSHVYWYRQLPEEGLKFMVYLQKENIIDESGMPKERFSAEFPKEGPSILRIQQVVRGDSAAYFCASSPTLPATGPMGTEAFFGQGTRLTVV.

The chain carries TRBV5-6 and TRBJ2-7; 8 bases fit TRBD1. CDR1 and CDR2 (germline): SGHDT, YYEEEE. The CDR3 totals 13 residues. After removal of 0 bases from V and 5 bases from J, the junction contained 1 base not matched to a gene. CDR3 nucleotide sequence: TGTGCCAGCAGCTTGGACAGGGGGGACGAGCAGTACTTC. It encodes CASSLDRGDEQYF.

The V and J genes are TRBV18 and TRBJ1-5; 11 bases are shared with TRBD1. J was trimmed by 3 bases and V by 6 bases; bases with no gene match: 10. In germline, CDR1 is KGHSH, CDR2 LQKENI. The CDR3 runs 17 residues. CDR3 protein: CASSPNPGQGVNQPQHF. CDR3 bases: TGTGCCAGCTCCCCAAATCCGGGACAGGGGGTCAATCAGCCCCAGCATTTT.

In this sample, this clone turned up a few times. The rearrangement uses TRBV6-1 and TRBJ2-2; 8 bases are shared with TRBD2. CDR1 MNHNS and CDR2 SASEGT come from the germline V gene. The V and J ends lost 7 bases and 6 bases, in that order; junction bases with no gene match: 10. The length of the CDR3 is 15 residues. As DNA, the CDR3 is TGTGCCAGCACCGGGACTAGGGCTTCCGCCGGGGAGCTGTTTTTT. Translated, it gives CASTGTRASAGELFF.

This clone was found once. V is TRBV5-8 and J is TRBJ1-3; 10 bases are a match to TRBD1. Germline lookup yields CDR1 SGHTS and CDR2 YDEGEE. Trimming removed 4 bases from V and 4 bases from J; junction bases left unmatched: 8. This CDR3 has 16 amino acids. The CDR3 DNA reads TGTGCCAGCAGCGGCCGGGACAGGGGTTTCGGAAACACCATATATTTT. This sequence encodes CASSGRDRGFGNTIYF.

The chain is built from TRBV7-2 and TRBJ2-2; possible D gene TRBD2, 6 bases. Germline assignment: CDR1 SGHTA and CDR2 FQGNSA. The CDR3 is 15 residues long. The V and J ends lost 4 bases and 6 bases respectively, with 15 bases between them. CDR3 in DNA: TGTGCCAGCAGCTCCGCATCATGGGGGGCCGGGGAGCTGTTTTTT. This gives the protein CASSSASWGAGELFF.

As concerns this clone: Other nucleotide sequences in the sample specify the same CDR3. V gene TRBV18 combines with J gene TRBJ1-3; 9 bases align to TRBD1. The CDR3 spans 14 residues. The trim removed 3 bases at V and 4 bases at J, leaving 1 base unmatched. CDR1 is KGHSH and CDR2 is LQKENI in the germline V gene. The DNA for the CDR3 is TGTGCCAGCTCACCGGGACAGGGAGGAAACACCATATATTTT. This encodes CASSPGQGGNTIYF.

The CDR3 reads CASSYSRQGPNYGYTF. The CDR3 DNA reads as TGTGCCAGCAGTTACTCCCGACAGGGGCCTAACTATGGCTACACCTTC. The chain uses TRBV6-5 and TRBJ1-2; 8 nucleotides line up with TRBD1. This CDR3 contains 16 residues. Germline-derived CDR1 and CDR2 are MNHEY and SVGAGI. The trim removed 0 bases at V and 0 bases at J, leaving 3 bases unmatched.

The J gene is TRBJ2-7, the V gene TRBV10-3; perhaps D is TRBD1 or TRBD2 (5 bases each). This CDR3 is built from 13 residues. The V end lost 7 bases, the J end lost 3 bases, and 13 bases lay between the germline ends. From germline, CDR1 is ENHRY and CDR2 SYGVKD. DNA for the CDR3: TGTGCCATCAACGAGGGACGGAACTACGAGCAGTACTTC. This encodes CAINEGRNYEQYF.

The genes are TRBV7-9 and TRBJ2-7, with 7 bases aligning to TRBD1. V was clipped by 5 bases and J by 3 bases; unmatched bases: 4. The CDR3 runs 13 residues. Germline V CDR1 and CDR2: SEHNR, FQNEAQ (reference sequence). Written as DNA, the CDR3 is TGTGCCAGCAGCCCGACAGGGAACTACGAGCAGTACTTC. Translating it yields CASSPTGNYEQYF.

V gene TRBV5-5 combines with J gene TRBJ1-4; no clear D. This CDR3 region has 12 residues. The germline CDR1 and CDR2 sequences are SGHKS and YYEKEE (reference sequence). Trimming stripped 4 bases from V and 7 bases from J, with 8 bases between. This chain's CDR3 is CASSASSEKLFF. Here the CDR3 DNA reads TGTGCCAGCAGCGCGTCTAGTGAAAAACTGTTTTTT.

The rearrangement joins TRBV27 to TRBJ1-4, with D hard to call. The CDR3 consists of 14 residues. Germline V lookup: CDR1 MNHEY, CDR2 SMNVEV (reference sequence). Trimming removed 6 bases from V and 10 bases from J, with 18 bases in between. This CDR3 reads CASSLNEHPVKLFF. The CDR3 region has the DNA TGTGCCAGCAGCCTTAACGAGCACCCAGTAAAACTGTTTTTT.

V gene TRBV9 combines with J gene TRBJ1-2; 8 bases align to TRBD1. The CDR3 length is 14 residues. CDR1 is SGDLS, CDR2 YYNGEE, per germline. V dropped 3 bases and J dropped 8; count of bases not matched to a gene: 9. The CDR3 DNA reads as TGTGCCAGCAGCGGCCTCACACAGGGGGTAGGCTACACCTTC. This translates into CASSGLTQGVGYTF.

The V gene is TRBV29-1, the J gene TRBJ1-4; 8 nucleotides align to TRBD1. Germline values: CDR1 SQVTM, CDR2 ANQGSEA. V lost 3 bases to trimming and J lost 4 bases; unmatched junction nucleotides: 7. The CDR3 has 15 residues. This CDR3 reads CSVERGTGLNEKLFF. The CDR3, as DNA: TGCAGCGTTGAGAGGGGGACAGGCCTTAATGAAAAACTGTTTTTT. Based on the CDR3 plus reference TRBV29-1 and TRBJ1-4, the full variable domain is SAVISQKPSRDICQRGTSLTIQCQVDSQVTMMFWYRQQPGQSLTLIATANQGSEATYESGFVIDKFPISRPNLTFSTLTVSNMSPEDSSIYLCSVERGTGLNEKLFFGSGTQLSVL.